This section outlines one T cell receptor (beta chain) sequence together with its context. No antigen is known for it. The record originates from a study of blood T cells in healthy people across ages. Study results and limitations: Diversity estimated from one million T cells was considered an underestimate.

Primers used in a second PCR of roughly 6 to 11 cycles were a sample-barcoded 5' primer and a J-beta primer mix. TCRdb itself ran the 5' RACE reads through MiXCR, one entry per CDR3 protein. Of fewer than 900,000 distinct CDR3 sequences listed, 35% to 45% are singletons. Researchers report isolating at least 6.5 million PBMCs per sample. Per the germline V gene, CDR1 is SGHTA and CDR2 is FQGTGA. The CDR3 is made up of 14 amino acids. With 7 bases removed from V and 4 bases from J, the gap between germline ends came to 14 bases. The genes are TRBV7-3 and TRBJ1-5; a weak D match, TRBD1 (6 bases). This TCR derives from a woman aged 55-70 years in good health. The specimen was blood. The CDR3 protein is CASIRTAKNQPQHF. CDR3 bases: TGTGCCAGCATCCGGACAGCTAAAAATCAGCCCCAGCATTTT. Full variable domain (missing parts from reference TRBV7-3 and TRBJ1-5): GAGVSQTPSNKVTEKGKYVELRCDPISGHTALYWYRQSLGQGPEFLIYFQGTGAADDSGLPNDRFFAVRPEGSVSTLKIQRTERGDSAVYLCASIRTAKNQPQHFGDGTRLSIL.